Presented here are 16 T cell receptor beta chains from one specimen sequenced in a study of CD8 T cells in ankylosing spondylitis. Study-level findings and limits: A motif of several highly homologous TCR beta variants was seen as apparently characteristic of ankylosing spondylitis blood.

One entry per CDR3 protein results from TCRdb running MiXCR on the 5' RACE reads. The repertoire holds about 800,000 distinct CDR3 sequences, with approximately 12% as singletons. These TCRs are of unknown antigen specificity. The sample was blood, either unsorted or a sorted T cell fraction (not recorded which). The source of these receptors is a male donor with ankylosing spondylitis.

This clonotype was detected only a few times. This rearrangement joins TRBV20-1 to TRBJ2-5; 9 bases map to TRBD1. The CDR3 contains 16 residues. Per germline, CDR1 DFQATT and CDR2 SNEGSKA (reference sequence). Trimming at V came to 5 bases and at J to 9 bases, leaving 19 bases not matched to a gene. In DNA, the CDR3 is TGCAGTGCTCCTACACCGGGACAGGGCGGAATTCTGGCCCAGTACTTC. It codes for CSAPTPGQGGILAQYF.

This clonotype was recorded a few times. This rearrangement joins TRBV7-3 to TRBJ2-1; 9 positions match TRBD2. Germline V gives CDR1 SGHTA, CDR2 FQGTGA. The CDR3 is 16 residues long. The junction had 9 bases not matched to a gene; V was cut back by 5 bases and J by 4 bases. The CDR3 nucleotides read TGTGCCAGCAGCCCAGGTGGTAGCGGGGGTTACAATGAGCAGTTCTTC. Amino acid sequence: CASSPGGSGGYNEQFF.

This clonotype was detected a few times. The J gene is TRBJ1-2, the V gene TRBV2, with a weak D call TRBD1 (5 bases). The CDR3 is 15 residues long. Germline V CDR1 and CDR2: SNHLY, FYNNEI. V was clipped by 6 bases and J by 1 base, with 15 bases between them. The CDR3 coding sequence is TGTGCCAGCAGACAAGGACGGACAATTAACTATGGCTACACCTTC. Protein sequence: CASRQGRTINYGYTF.

Here the CDR3 reads CASSWDGANYGYTF. In nucleotides, the CDR3 is TGCGCCAGCAGCTGGGACGGTGCTAACTATGGCTACACCTTC. The rearrangement uses TRBV5-1 and TRBJ1-2, with D maybe TRBD1 (5 bases). Looked up from germline, CDR1 is SGHRS and CDR2 is YFSETQ. The length of the CDR3 is 14 residues. V was clipped by 3 bases and J by 0 bases, with 9 bases between them. The full variable domain, with the rest looked up from reference TRBV5-1 and TRBJ1-2, is KAGVTQTPRYLIKTRGQQVTLSCSPISGHRSVSWYQQTPGQGLQFLFEYFSETQRNKGNFPGRFSGRQFSNSRSEMNVSTLELGDSALYLCASSWDGANYGYTFGSGTRLTVV.

This clonotype was picked up a small number of times. The rearrangement links TRBV24-1 to TRBJ2-1; 8 bases are shared with TRBD1. Germline V gene lookup returns CDR1 KGHDR and CDR2 SFDVKD. The CDR3 is 15 amino acids. V lost 4 bases and J lost 5; bases outside the gene matches: 6. DNA of the CDR3: TGTGCCACCAGTGACCCCGGGACAGGAGACAATGAGCAGTTCTTC. It yields the protein CATSDPGTGDNEQFF.

This clonotype has a handful of counts. The gene calls are TRBV11-1 and TRBJ2-1; D is undetermined. V was trimmed by 7 bases and J by 0 bases, leaving 13 bases between them. CDR1 and CDR2 (germline): SGHAT, FQDESV (reference sequence). CDR3 length: 15 residues. CDR3 DNA: TGTGCCAGCACCTCCGGACCGATCTCCTACAATGAGCAGTTCTTC. This gives the protein CASTSGPISYNEQFF. The full variable domain, with the rest looked up from reference TRBV11-1 and TRBJ2-1, is EAEVAQSPRYKITEKSQAVAFWCDPISGHATLYWYRQILGQGPELLVQFQDESVVDDSQLPKDRFSAERLKGVDSTLKIQPAELGDSAMYLCASTSGPISYNEQFFGPGTRLTVL.

The table lists this clonotype with many counts. The J gene is TRBJ1-2, the V gene TRBV5-1, with TRBD1 matching 8 bases. Germline V lookup: CDR1 SGHRS, CDR2 YFSETQ. This CDR3 spans 16 amino acids. The trim removed 0 bases at V and 3 bases at J, leaving 7 bases unmatched. CDR3 sequence: CASSLGRTGLDYGYTF. The CDR3 DNA sequence: TGCGCCAGCAGCTTGGGGAGGACAGGGCTTGACTATGGCTACACCTTC. The entire variable domain, with the rest obtained from reference TRBV5-1 and TRBJ1-2, is as follows: KAGVTQTPRYLIKTRGQQVTLSCSPISGHRSVSWYQQTPGQGLQFLFEYFSETQRNKGNFPGRFSGRQFSNSRSEMNVSTLELGDSALYLCASSLGRTGLDYGYTFGSGTRLTVV.

This clonotype has a count of ten or more. The CDR3 region is CASSLLTSYNEQFF. DNA for the CDR3: TGCGCCAGCAGCTTGTTGACCTCCTACAATGAGCAGTTCTTC. The V call is TRBV5-1, the J call TRBJ2-1; D not resolved. The germline V gene has CDR1 SGHRS and CDR2 YFSETQ. The CDR3 covers 14 residues. Deletions cut 1 base from V and 0 bases from J, with 5 bases between.

This clonotype was seen ten or more times. The V call is TRBV29-1, the J call TRBJ2-3; D not resolved. V lost 5 bases and J 2 bases, leaving 11 bases between the germline ends. This CDR3 is 13 amino acids long. Germline CDR1 is SQVTM and CDR2 is ANQGSEA. This CDR3 reads CSVYSPYTDTQYF. For the CDR3, the DNA is TGCAGCGTTTACTCCCCTTACACAGATACGCAGTATTTT.

This clonotype was seen ten or more times. The chain has TRBV6-1 and TRBJ2-1; D is unclear. V dropped 7 bases and J dropped 3 bases, with 16 bases sitting between them. Germline V gene data show CDR1 as MNHNS and CDR2 as SASEGT. CDR3 length: 15 amino acids. The CDR3 DNA follows: TGTGCCAGCAACCACGGCCAGCTAGGCTACAATGAGCAGTTCTTC. Translating gives CASNHGQLGYNEQFF.

The V gene is TRBV30, the J gene TRBJ2-1, with D uncertain. The germline V gene encodes CDR1 GTSNPN and CDR2 SVGIG (reference sequence). This CDR3 comprises 15 residues. V was clipped by 3 bases and J by 7 bases, with 19 bases between them. The CDR3 DNA is TGTGCCTGGAGCGACAATCCTTTGGACGGGAATGAGCAGTTCTTC. Protein product: CAWSDNPLDGNEQFF.

V is TRBV15 and J is TRBJ2-4, with 7 bases lining up with TRBD1. Germline loops: CDR1 LNHNV, CDR2 YYDKDF (reference sequence). Unmatched junction bases numbered 7, after V lost 3 bases and J lost 2 bases. The CDR3 loop spans 16 amino acids. The CDR3 loop is CATSSPRDRPKNIQYF. CDR3 DNA: TGTGCCACCAGCAGCCCCAGGGACAGACCCAAAAACATTCAGTACTTC.

This clonotype was seen ten or more times. The CDR3 is CASSFGRYGYTF. The CDR3 DNA follows: TGTGCCAGCAGTTTTGGACGTTATGGCTACACCTTC. The chain joins TRBV12-3 or TRBV12-4 to TRBJ1-2; D call uncertain. The CDR3 spans 12 residues. Trimming took off 3 bases at V and 5 bases at J, with 7 bases between the two ends.

A few counts support this clonotype. The chain employs TRBV20-1 and TRBJ2-1; 8 bases line up with TRBD2. CDR1 is DFQATT and CDR2 is SNEGSKA in the germline V gene (reference sequence). J gave up 9 bases and V 4 bases, and 11 bases lay outside the gene matches. There are 14 residues in the CDR3. CDR3 DNA: TGCAGTGCTACTAGACTAGCGAGGTGGGGTGAGCAGTTCTTC. Amino acids: CSATRLARWGEQFF.

This chain uses TRBV12-3 or TRBV12-4 with TRBJ2-7; the match to TRBD1 covers 7 bases. J gave up 1 base and V 5 bases, and 5 bases lay outside the gene matches. The CDR3 loop spans 14 amino acids. CDR3 in DNA: TGTGCCAGCAGTAGGACAGGCCAATCCTACGAGCAGTACTTC. It yields the protein CASSRTGQSYEQYF.

This clonotype was seen many times. The CDR3 DNA reads TGTGCCAGCAGTCTGGGACAGGGGGTAGATGAGCAGTTCTTC. It yields the protein CASSLGQGVDEQFF. V gene TRBV28 combines with J gene TRBJ2-1; 11 bases match TRBD1. J gave up 8 bases and V 5 bases, and 5 bases lay outside the gene matches. The CDR3 length is 14 residues. The V gene's germline CDR1 is MDHEN and CDR2 SYDVKM.